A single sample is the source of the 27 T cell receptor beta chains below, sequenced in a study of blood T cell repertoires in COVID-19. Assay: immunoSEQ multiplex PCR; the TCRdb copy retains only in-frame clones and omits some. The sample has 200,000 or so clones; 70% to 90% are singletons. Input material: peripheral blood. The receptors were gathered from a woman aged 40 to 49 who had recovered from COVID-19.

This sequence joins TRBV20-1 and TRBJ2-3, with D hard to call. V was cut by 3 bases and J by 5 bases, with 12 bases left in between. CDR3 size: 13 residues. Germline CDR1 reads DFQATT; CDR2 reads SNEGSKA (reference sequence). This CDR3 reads CSASSQSGDTQYF. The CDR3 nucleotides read TGCAGTGCTAGTAGCCAGTCGGGAGATACGCAGTATTTT.

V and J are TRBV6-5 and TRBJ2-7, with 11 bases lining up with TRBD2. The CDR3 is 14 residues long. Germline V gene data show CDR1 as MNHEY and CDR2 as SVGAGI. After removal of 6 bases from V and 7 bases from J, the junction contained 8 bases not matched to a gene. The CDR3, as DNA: TGTGCCAGCAGGGGAACTAGCGGGAGCTTTGAGCAGTACTTC. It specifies CASRGTSGSFEQYF.

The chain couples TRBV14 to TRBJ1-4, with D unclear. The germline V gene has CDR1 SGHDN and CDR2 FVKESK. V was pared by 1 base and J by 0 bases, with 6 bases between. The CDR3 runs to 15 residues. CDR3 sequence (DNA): TGTGCCAGCAGCCAAGGAACTGCAACTAATGAAAAACTGTTTTTT. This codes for CASSQGTATNEKLFF.

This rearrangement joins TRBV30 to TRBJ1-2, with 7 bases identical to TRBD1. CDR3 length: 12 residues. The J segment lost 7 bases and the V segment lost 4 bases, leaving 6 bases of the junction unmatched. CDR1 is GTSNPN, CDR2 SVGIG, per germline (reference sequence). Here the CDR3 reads CAWNRGGFGYTF. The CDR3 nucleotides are TGTGCCTGGAACAGGGGAGGCTTTGGCTACACCTTC.

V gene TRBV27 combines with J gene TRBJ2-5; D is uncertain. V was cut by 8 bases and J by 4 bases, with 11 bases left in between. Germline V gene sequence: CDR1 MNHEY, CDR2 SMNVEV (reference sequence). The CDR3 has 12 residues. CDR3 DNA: TGTGCCAGCTCGGGTGCGGCAGAGACCCAGTACTTC. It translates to CASSGAAETQYF.

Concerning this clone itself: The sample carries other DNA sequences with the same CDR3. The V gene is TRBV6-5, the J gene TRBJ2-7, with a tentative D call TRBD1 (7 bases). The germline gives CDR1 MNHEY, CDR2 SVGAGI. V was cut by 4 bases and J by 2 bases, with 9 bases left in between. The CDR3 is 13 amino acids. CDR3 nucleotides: TGTGCCAGCAGTTTCAGGGGGGCCTACGAGCAGTACTTC. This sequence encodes CASSFRGAYEQYF.

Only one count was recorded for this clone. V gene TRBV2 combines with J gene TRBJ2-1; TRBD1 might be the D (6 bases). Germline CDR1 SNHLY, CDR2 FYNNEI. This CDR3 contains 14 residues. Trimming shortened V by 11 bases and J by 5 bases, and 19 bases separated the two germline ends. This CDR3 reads CAGKSRDTNNEQFF. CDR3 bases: TGTGCCGGCAAATCCCGGGACACAAACAATGAGCAGTTCTTC. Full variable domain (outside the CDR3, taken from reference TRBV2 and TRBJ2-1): EPEVTQTPSHQVTQMGQEVILRCVPISNHLYFYWYRQILGQKVEFLVSFYNNEISEKSEIFDDQFSVERPDGSNFTLKIRSTKLEDSAMYFCAGKSRDTNNEQFFGPGTRLTVL.

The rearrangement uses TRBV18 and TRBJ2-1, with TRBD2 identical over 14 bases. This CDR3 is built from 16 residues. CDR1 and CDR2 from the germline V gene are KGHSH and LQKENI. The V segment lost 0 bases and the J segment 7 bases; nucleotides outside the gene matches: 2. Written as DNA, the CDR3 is TGTGCCAGCTCACCACCGGGACTAGCGGGAGCTAATGAGCAGTTCTTC. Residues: CASSPPGLAGANEQFF.

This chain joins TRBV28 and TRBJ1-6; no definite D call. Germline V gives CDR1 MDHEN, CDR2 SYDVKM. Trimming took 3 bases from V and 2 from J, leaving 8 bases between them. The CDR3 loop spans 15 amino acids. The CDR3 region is CASSFSGPYNSPLHF. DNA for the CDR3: TGTGCCAGCAGTTTTTCTGGGCCCTATAATTCACCCCTCCACTTT. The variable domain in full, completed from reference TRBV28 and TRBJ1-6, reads DVKVTQSSRYLVKRTGEKVFLECVQDMDHENMFWYRQDPGLGLRLIYFSYDVKMKEKGDIPEGYSVSREKKERFSLILESASTNQTSMYLCASSFSGPYNSPLHFGNGTRLTVT.

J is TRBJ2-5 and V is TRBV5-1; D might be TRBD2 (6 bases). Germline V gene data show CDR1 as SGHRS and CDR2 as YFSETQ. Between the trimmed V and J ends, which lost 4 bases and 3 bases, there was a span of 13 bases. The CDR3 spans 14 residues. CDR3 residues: CASSQGLEKETQYF. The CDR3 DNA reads TGCGCCAGCAGCCAGGGACTGGAAAAAGAGACCCAGTACTTC.

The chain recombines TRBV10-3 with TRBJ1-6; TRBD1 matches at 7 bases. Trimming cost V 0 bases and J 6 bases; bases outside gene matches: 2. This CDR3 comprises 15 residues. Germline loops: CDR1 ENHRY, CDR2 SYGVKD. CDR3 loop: CAISESNRGNSPLHF. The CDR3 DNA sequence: TGTGCCATCAGTGAGTCGAACAGGGGTAATTCACCCCTCCACTTT.

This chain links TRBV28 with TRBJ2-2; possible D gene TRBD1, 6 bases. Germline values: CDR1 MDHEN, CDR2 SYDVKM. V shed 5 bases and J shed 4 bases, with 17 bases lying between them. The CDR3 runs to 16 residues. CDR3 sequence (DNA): TGTGCCAGCAGTCATACAGGGCTGAGGGGCACCGGGGAGCTGTTTTTT. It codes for CASSHTGLRGTGELFF.

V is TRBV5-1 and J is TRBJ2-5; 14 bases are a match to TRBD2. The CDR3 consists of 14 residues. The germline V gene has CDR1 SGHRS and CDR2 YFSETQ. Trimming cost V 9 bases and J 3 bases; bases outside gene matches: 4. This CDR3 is CATSTSGREETQYF. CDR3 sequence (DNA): TGCGCCACCTCGACTAGCGGGAGGGAAGAGACCCAGTACTTC.

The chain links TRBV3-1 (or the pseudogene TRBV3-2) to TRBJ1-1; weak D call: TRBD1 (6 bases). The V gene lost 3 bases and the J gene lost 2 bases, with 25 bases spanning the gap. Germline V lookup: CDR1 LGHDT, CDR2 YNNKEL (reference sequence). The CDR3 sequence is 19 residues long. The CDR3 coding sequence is TGTGCCAGCAGCCATGGTTATTGGGCAGGGGTTGGAGGAAACACTGAAGCTTTCTTT. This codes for CASSHGYWAGVGGNTEAFF.

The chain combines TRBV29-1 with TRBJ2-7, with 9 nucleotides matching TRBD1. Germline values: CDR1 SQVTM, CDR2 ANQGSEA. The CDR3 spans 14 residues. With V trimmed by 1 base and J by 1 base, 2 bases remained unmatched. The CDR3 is CSVEATGGSYEQYF. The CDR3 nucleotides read TGCAGCGTTGAAGCGACAGGGGGGTCCTACGAGCAGTACTTC.

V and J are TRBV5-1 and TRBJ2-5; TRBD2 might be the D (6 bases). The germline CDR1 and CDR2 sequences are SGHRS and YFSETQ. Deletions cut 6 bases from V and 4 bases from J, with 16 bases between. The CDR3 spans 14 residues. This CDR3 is CASTAGTGLETQYF. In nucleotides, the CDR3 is TGCGCCAGCACCGCCGGGACTGGATTAGAGACCCAGTACTTC.

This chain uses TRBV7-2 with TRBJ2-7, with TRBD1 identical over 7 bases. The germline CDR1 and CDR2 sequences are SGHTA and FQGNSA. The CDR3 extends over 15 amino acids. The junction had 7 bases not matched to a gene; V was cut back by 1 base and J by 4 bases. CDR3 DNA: TGTGCCAGCAGCTTAGTGGGTTCAGGGGGTTACGAGCAGTACTTC. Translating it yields CASSLVGSGGYEQYF. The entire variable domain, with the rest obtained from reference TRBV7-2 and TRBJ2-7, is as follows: GAGVSQSPSNKVTEKGKDVELRCDPISGHTALYWYRQSLGQGLEFLIYFQGNSAPDKSGLPSDRFSAERTGGSVSTLTIQRTQQEDSAVYLCASSLVGSGGYEQYFGPGTRLTVT.

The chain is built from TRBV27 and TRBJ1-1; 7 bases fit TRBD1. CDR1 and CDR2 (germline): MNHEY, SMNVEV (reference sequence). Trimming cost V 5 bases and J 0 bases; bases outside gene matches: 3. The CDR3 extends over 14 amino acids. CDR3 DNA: TGTGCCAGCAGTCCGGGGACAGTGAACACTGAAGCTTTCTTT. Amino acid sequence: CASSPGTVNTEAFF.

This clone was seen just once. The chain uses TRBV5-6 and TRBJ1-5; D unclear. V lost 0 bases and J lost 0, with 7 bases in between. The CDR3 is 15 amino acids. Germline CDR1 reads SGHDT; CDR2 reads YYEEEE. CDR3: CASSLGFGSNQPQHF. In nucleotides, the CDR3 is TGTGCCAGCAGCTTGGGGTTCGGTAGCAATCAGCCCCAGCATTTT.

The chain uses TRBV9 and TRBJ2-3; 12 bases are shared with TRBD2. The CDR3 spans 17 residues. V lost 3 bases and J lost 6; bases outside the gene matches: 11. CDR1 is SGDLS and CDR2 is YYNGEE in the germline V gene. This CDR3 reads CASSARTLAGGADTQYF. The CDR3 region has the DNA TGTGCCAGCAGCGCAAGAACCCTAGCGGGAGGGGCTGATACGCAGTATTTT.

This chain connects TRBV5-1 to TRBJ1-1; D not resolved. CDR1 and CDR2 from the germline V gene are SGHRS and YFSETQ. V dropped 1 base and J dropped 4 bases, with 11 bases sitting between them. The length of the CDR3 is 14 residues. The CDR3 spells CASSLTAERTEAFF. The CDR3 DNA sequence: TGCGCCAGCAGCTTGACTGCAGAGCGCACTGAAGCTTTCTTT.

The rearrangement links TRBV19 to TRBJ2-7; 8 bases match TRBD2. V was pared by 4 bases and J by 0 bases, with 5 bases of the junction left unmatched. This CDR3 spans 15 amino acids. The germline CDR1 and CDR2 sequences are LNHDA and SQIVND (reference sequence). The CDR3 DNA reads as TGTGCCAGTAGTAAGGGACTAGACCTCTCCTACGAGCAGTACTTC. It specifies CASSKGLDLSYEQYF.

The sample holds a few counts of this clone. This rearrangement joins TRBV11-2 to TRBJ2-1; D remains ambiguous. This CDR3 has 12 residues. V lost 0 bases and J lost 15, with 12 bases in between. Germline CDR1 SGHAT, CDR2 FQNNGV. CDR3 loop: CASSLDRFKLFF. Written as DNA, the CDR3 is TGTGCCAGCAGCTTAGATCGGTTTAAGTTGTTCTTC.

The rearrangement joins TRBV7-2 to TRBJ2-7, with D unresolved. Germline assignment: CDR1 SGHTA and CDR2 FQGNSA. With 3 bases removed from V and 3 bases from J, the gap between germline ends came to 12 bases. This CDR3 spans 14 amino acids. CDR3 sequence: CASSFDEVFYEQYF. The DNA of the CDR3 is TGTGCCAGCAGCTTTGACGAGGTCTTCTACGAGCAGTACTTC.

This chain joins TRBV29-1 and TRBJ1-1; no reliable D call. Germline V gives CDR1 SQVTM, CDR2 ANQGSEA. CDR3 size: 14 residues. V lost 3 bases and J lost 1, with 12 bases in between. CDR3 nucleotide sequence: TGCAGCGTTGACCTACGCGGTTCGAACACTGAAGCTTTCTTT. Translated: CSVDLRGSNTEAFF.

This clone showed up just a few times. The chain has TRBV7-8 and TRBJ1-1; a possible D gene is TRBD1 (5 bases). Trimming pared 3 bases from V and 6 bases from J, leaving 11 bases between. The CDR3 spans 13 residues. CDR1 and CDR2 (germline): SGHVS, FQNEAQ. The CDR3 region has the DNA TGTGCCAGCAGCTTGGAAAGGGGCGCTGAAGCTTTCTTT. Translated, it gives CASSLERGAEAFF.

The CDR3 nucleotides are TGTGCCAGCAGTCGAACTCGACAGGGAGGCGGTGAGCAGTTCTTC. Translation gives CASSRTRQGGGEQFF. The chain combines TRBV6-5 with TRBJ2-1; possible D gene TRBD1, 7 bases. Germline lookup yields CDR1 MNHEY and CDR2 SVGAGI. The CDR3 has 15 residues. The V and J ends lost 5 bases and 9 bases respectively, with 20 bases between them.